Following are 15 T cell receptor beta chains from one sample sequenced in a study of blood T cell repertoires in COVID-19. Libraries were prepared by immunoSEQ multiplex PCR; TCRdb keeps only in-frame clonotypes and omits some of them. The table has 95,000 to 130,000 clones, 70% to 90% seen once. Sequenced sample: peripheral blood. The source of these receptors is a man younger than 45 with acute or convalescent COVID-19.

This clone is a singleton in its sample. V is TRBV19 and J is TRBJ1-2; D ambiguous. Germline lookup yields CDR1 LNHDA and CDR2 SQIVND (reference sequence). V lost 5 bases and J lost 4, with 11 bases in between. The CDR3 consists of 13 residues. The CDR3 DNA follows: TGTGCCAGTAGTCAGGAGGTAGGCTATGGCTACACCTTC. Residues: CASSQEVGYGYTF. The full variable domain, in which reference TRBV19 and TRBJ1-2 provide the parts outside the CDR3, is DGGITQSPKYLFRKEGQNVTLSCEQNLNHDAMYWYRQDPGQGLRLIYYSQIVNDFQKGDIAEGYSVSREKKESFPLTVTSAQKNPTAFYLCASSQEVGYGYTFGSGTRLTVV.

The CDR3 loop is CASSFAALEGAFF. The CDR3 bases are TGTGCCAGCAGCTTCGCGGCCCTCGAGGGAGCTTTCTTT. V gene TRBV7-6 combines with J gene TRBJ1-1; D gene ambiguous. The germline gives CDR1 SGHVS, CDR2 FNYEAQ. The CDR3 is 13 residues long. With 3 bases removed from V and 10 bases from J, the gap between germline ends came to 15 bases.

The gene calls are TRBV6-6 and TRBJ2-7; 11 nucleotides align to TRBD2. The CDR3 has 15 amino acids. Germline V lookup: CDR1 MNHNY, CDR2 SVGAGI (reference sequence). V gave up 0 bases and J gave up 6 bases; unmatched junction bases: 4. The CDR3 sequence is CASSYSLAGGSEQYV. Written as DNA, the CDR3 is TGTGCCAGCAGTTACTCTCTAGCGGGAGGCAGCGAGCAGTACGTC.

The chain recombines TRBV7-6 with TRBJ2-7, with 7 nucleotides matching TRBD1. The germline V gene encodes CDR1 SGHVS and CDR2 FNYEAQ. V shed 4 bases, J shed 3 bases, and the junction held 6 bases outside the gene matches. The length of the CDR3 is 14 residues. DNA for the CDR3: TGTGCCAGCAGCTCCTTCGGACAGGACTACGAGCAGTACTTC. This sequence encodes CASSSFGQDYEQYF.

The sample holds one count of this clone. This rearrangement joins TRBV6-7 to TRBJ2-7; unclear D gene. TRBV6-7 is an ORF for which the function is uncertain. The CDR3 totals 14 residues. With 5 bases removed from V and 1 base from J, the gap between germline ends came to 12 bases. CDR3 DNA: TGTGCCAGCAGTCCACCAGGCAGTTCCTACGAGCAGTACGTC. Protein: CASSPPGSSYEQYV.

In this sample, this clone turned up a few times. One end of the junction varies from germline; a read error may be responsible. This sequence joins TRBV7-7 and TRBJ2-5; the D is unclear. Germline V gene data show CDR1 as SSHAT and CDR2 as FNYEAQ (reference sequence). This CDR3 is built from 16 residues. In nucleotides, the CDR3 is TGTGCTAGCAGCTTAGGTCGTAAAGTAGTTCAAGAGACCCAGTACTTC. Amino acid sequence: CASSLGRKVVQETQYF.

V is TRBV30 and J is TRBJ1-2, with D perhaps TRBD1 (5 bases). CDR3 size: 14 residues. Trimming left V 4 bases short and J 7 bases short, with 19 bases between. Germline loops: CDR1 GTSNPN, CDR2 SVGIG (reference sequence). CDR3 DNA: TGTGCCTGGACCCTATGGCCAGGGTCGGCTGGCTACACCTTC. Residues: CAWTLWPGSAGYTF. Full variable domain (rest looked up from reference TRBV30 and TRBJ1-2): SQTIHQWPATLVQPVGSPLSLECTVEGTSNPNLYWYRQAAGRGLQLLFYSVGIGQISSEVPQNLSASRPQDRQFILSSKKLLLSDSGFYLCAWTLWPGSAGYTFGSGTRLTVV.

The chain recombines TRBV4-3 with TRBJ2-2, with 7 bases matching TRBD2. J gave up 6 bases and V 0 bases, and 7 bases lay outside the gene matches. Germline assignment: CDR1 LGHNA and CDR2 YSLEER. The CDR3 loop spans 16 amino acids. CDR3 bases: TGCGCCAGCAGCCAAGATATGTCGGGGAGGGCCGGGGAGCTGTTTTTT. Protein product: CASSQDMSGRAGELFF.

This clone showed up just a few times. The chain carries TRBV19 and TRBJ2-1; a weak D match, TRBD2 (7 bases). Deletions cut 7 bases from V and 4 bases from J, with 14 bases between. The CDR3 runs to 14 residues. Germline V gene lookup returns CDR1 LNHDA and CDR2 SQIVND (reference sequence). CDR3 region: CASTKGGDYNEQFF. The CDR3 DNA follows: TGTGCCAGTACCAAGGGGGGGGATTACAATGAGCAGTTCTTC.

The rearrangement uses TRBV19 and TRBJ2-1; 7 bases are shared with TRBD1. Looked up from germline, CDR1 is LNHDA and CDR2 is SQIVND (reference sequence). V shed 1 base and J 6 bases; nucleotides not matched to a gene: 3. There are 14 residues in the CDR3. CDR3 sequence: CASSIGDSTNEQFF. CDR3 coding DNA: TGTGCCAGTAGTATAGGGGACAGTACCAATGAGCAGTTCTTC.

The chain links TRBV3-1 (or the pseudogene TRBV3-2) to TRBJ2-1; 9 bases are a match to TRBD2. This CDR3 contains 17 residues. Germline V lookup: CDR1 LGHDT, CDR2 YNNKEL (reference sequence). The V gene end was trimmed by 4 bases and the J gene end by 4 bases; junction bases not matched to a gene: 11. CDR3 nucleotides: TGTGCCAGCAGCCCCATTTTTAGCGGGGGTAGTTACAATGAGCAGTTCTTC. Translated: CASSPIFSGGSYNEQFF.

The V gene is TRBV9, the J gene TRBJ1-1; D uncertain. Germline assignment: CDR1 SGDLS and CDR2 YYNGEE. The CDR3 consists of 15 residues. V shed 4 bases and J shed 0 bases, with 13 bases lying between them. CDR3 in DNA: TGTGCCAGCAGCCCGAGTCCCGAGATGAACACTGAAGCTTTCTTT. Translated, it gives CASSPSPEMNTEAFF.

This clone ranks as medium-sized. The chain recombines TRBV16 with TRBJ2-1; D not resolved. Trimming took off 4 bases at V and 0 bases at J, with 10 bases between the two ends. The CDR3 is 15 amino acids. The germline V gene encodes CDR1 KGHSY and CDR2 FQNENV. The CDR3, as DNA: TGTGCCAGCAGCCTTATGTTTAGCTCCTACAATGAGCAGTTCTTC. Translating gives CASSLMFSSYNEQFF.

V and J are TRBV5-8 and TRBJ2-3; D unclear. The CDR3 is made up of 16 amino acids. Germline V gene data show CDR1 as SGHTS and CDR2 as YDEGEE. Trimming removed 4 bases from V and 3 bases from J, with 18 bases in between. The CDR3 here is CASSPSLTGLTDTQYF. CDR3 bases: TGTGCCAGCAGCCCCTCCCTAACTGGTTTGACAGATACGCAGTATTTT.

The rearrangement links TRBV5-3 to TRBJ1-2, with 8 bases fitting TRBD1. TRBV5-3 is designated an ORF whose function remains uncertain. This CDR3 is 13 amino acids long. V dropped 8 bases and J dropped 9; count of bases not matched to a gene: 12. CDR3 loop: CARGTRRQGSYTF. CDR3 nucleotides: TGTGCCAGGGGTACAAGACGACAGGGGAGCTACACCTTC.